These 18 T cell receptor beta chains originate from one sample sequenced in a study of blood T cell repertoires in COVID-19. Only in-frame clones appear in the TCRdb table, and some are missing; sequencing was by immunoSEQ multiplex PCR. This sample carries roughly 400,000 clones, roughly 88% of them seen once, and the ten largest clones take 1.4% to 1.5%. The specimen sequenced was PBMCs or T cells enriched from blood (not recorded which). Receptor source: a woman aged 18-29 years who had been exposed to COVID-19.

The chain recombines TRBV21-1 with TRBJ2-1; TRBD1, the table's D call, lacks a check against the DNA. TRBV21-1 is flagged as a pseudogene. The CDR3 extends over 17 amino acids. The CDR3 loop reads CASSKDRQGASYNEQFF. The CDR3 nucleotides read TGTGCCAGCAGCAAAGATCGGCAGGGGGCTTCCTACAATGAGCAGTTCTTC.

The genes are TRBV18 and TRBJ2-1; the match to TRBD2 covers 14 bases. Germline V gene lookup returns CDR1 KGHSH and CDR2 LQKENI. The CDR3 consists of 17 residues. Unmatched junction bases numbered 5, after V lost 3 bases and J lost 4 bases. CDR3 loop: CASSPRLAGGLYNEQFF. The CDR3 DNA is TGTGCCAGCTCACCTAGACTAGCGGGAGGGCTATACAATGAGCAGTTCTTC.

The V gene is TRBV7-2, the J gene TRBJ1-5; the match to TRBD1 covers 10 bases. Germline loops: CDR1 SGHTA, CDR2 FQGNSA. The CDR3 runs to 15 residues. The trim removed 3 bases at V and 6 bases at J, leaving 5 bases unmatched. CDR3 in amino acids: CASSLDRGSSQPQHF. DNA of the CDR3: TGTGCCAGCAGCTTGGACAGGGGGTCCAGTCAGCCCCAGCATTTT.

The J gene is TRBJ1-2, the V gene TRBV7-2, with D perhaps TRBD1 (5 bases). The CDR3 extends over 14 amino acids. V lost 1 base and J 6 bases, leaving 12 bases between the germline ends. CDR1 SGHTA and CDR2 FQGNSA come from the germline V gene. This CDR3 is CASSLEPGSHGYTF. CDR3 DNA sequence: TGTGCCAGCAGCTTAGAGCCAGGGTCCCATGGCTACACCTTC.

The chain is built from TRBV7-8 and TRBJ2-1; possible D gene TRBD1, 7 bases. The CDR3 has 16 residues. Trimming removed 2 bases from V and 6 bases from J, with 17 bases in between. Germline V gene data show CDR1 as SGHVS and CDR2 as FQNEAQ. The CDR3 bases are TGTGCCAGCAGCTTATTGGCAGGGGGGTTCGGCAATGAGCAGTTCTTC. Residues: CASSLLAGGFGNEQFF.

The chain joins TRBV7-2 to TRBJ1-6; D is uncertain. Germline CDR1 is SGHTA and CDR2 is FQGNSA. This CDR3 spans 16 amino acids. Trimming stripped 4 bases from V and 0 bases from J, with 10 bases between. CDR3 in DNA: TGTGCCAGCAGCTCGGGGTACAGCTCCTATAATTCACCCCTCCACTTT. It specifies CASSSGYSSYNSPLHF.

J is TRBJ1-2 and V is TRBV28; 7 bases line up with TRBD1. The CDR3 contains 15 residues. V shed 7 bases and J 6 bases; nucleotides not matched to a gene: 14. Germline V lookup: CDR1 MDHEN, CDR2 SYDVKM. The DNA of the CDR3 is TGTGCCAGCACTACCGCGAGTTGGACAGGAGATGGCTACACCTTC. As protein: CASTTASWTGDGYTF.

This chain uses TRBV28 with TRBJ2-3, with 8 bases that match TRBD1. CDR1 is MDHEN, CDR2 SYDVKM, per germline. Trimming cost V 6 bases and J 6 bases; bases outside gene matches: 5. The CDR3 sequence is 13 residues long. CDR3 bases: TGTGCCAGCAGAACACAGGGGGAGGATACGCAGTATTTT. Its protein is CASRTQGEDTQYF.

This clone was detected only once. The V and J genes are TRBV30 and TRBJ2-7; 8 bases agree with TRBD1. The CDR3 has 12 amino acids. The ends lost 5 bases at V and 6 bases at J; junction bases unmatched: 6. Per the germline V gene, CDR1 is GTSNPN and CDR2 is SVGIG (reference sequence). The CDR3 spells CAWGWTGFEQYF. For the CDR3, the DNA is TGTGCCTGGGGTTGGACAGGGTTCGAGCAGTACTTC.

The genes are TRBV7-6 and TRBJ2-5; D perhaps matches TRBD1 (5 bases). Germline-derived CDR1 and CDR2 are SGHVS and FNYEAQ. CDR3 length equals 13 residues. Trimming cost V 5 bases and J 6 bases, with 13 bases left between them. The CDR3 here is CASSPSMGQTQYF. The CDR3 nucleotides are TGTGCCAGCAGCCCCTCTATGGGGCAGACCCAGTACTTC. Combining the CDR3 with reference TRBV7-6 and TRBJ2-5 gives the whole variable domain GAGVSQSPRYKVTKRGQDVALRCDPISGHVSLYWYRQALGQGPEFLTYFNYEAQQDKSGLPNDRFSAERPEGSISTLTIQRTEQRDSAMYRCASSPSMGQTQYFGPGTRLLVL.

The chain links TRBV19 to TRBJ1-5; possible D gene TRBD1, 5 bases. CDR3 length: 18 residues. The germline V gene encodes CDR1 LNHDA and CDR2 SQIVND (reference sequence). V shed 7 bases and J shed 0 bases, with 22 bases lying between them. The CDR3 protein is CASTDGAGGTGSNQPQHF. Here the CDR3 DNA reads TGTGCCAGTACCGACGGGGCGGGAGGGACTGGTAGCAATCAGCCCCAGCATTTT.

In nucleotides, the CDR3 is TGTGCCAGCAGCCAAGGACAGGGGGCAAGAACTAATGAAAAACTGTTTTTT. This codes for CASSQGQGARTNEKLFF. The gene calls are TRBV7-9 and TRBJ1-4; 11 bases fit TRBD1. Germline CDR1 SEHNR, CDR2 FQNEAQ (reference sequence). This CDR3 has 17 amino acids. V dropped 5 bases and J dropped 1; count of bases not matched to a gene: 6.

The rearrangement uses TRBV27 and TRBJ2-7, with D possibly TRBD1 on 6 matching bases. Trimming pared 5 bases from V and 2 bases from J, leaving 16 bases between. Germline V CDR1 and CDR2: MNHEY, SMNVEV (reference sequence). The CDR3 extends over 15 amino acids. The CDR3 DNA reads TGTGCCAGCAGTGGTCGGTCAGGGGTCCCCTACGAGCAGTACTTC. Its protein product is CASSGRSGVPYEQYF.

The gene calls are TRBV12-5 and TRBJ2-3; TRBD2 matches at 8 bases. Trimming at V came to 6 bases and at J to 8 bases, leaving 7 bases not matched to a gene. CDR3 length: 13 amino acids. Germline V lookup: CDR1 LGHNT, CDR2 FRNRAP. The CDR3 reads CASGFDGGATQYF. The CDR3 DNA follows: TGTGCTAGTGGCTTCGACGGGGGGGCTACGCAGTATTTT.

This clone was found once. The chain combines TRBV24-1 with TRBJ1-3; 8 nucleotides match TRBD1. There are 14 residues in the CDR3. V lost 3 bases to trimming and J lost 8 bases; unmatched junction nucleotides: 5. The germline gives CDR1 KGHDR, CDR2 SFDVKD. CDR3 coding DNA: TGTGCCACCAGTGATACGACGACAGGGGACACCATATATTTT. The encoded protein is CATSDTTTGDTIYF.

The genes are TRBV27 and TRBJ1-1; TRBD1 might be the D (5 bases). Germline CDR1 MNHEY, CDR2 SMNVEV (reference sequence). Trimming stripped 0 bases from V and 2 bases from J, with 16 bases between. The CDR3 extends over 17 amino acids. CDR3 DNA: TGTGCCAGCAGTTTATCGTCCGGGGTCGGGGGAAACACTGAAGCTTTCTTT. It translates to CASSLSSGVGGNTEAFF.

The rearrangement links TRBV7-2 to TRBJ1-3; D might be TRBD1 (5 bases). The CDR3 totals 16 residues. Germline V CDR1 and CDR2: SGHTA, FQGNSA. Trimming cost V 5 bases and J 0 bases, with 14 bases left between them. The CDR3 DNA reads TGTGCCAGCAGCCCGGGACTCCCGAGCTCTGGAAACACCATATATTTT. This codes for CASSPGLPSSGNTIYF.

The chain couples TRBV4-3 to TRBJ1-1; D call uncertain. V was pared by 0 bases and J by 3 bases, with 14 bases between. Germline-derived CDR1 and CDR2 are LGHNA and YSLEER. This CDR3 spans 16 amino acids. The CDR3 spells CASSQDRGGPDTEAFF. CDR3 nucleotides: TGCGCCAGCAGCCAAGATCGGGGAGGGCCAGACACTGAAGCTTTCTTT.